This record concerns one TCR beta chain sequence. Its antigen is unknown. These data originate in a study of post-analysis software for immune sequencing data. Study as a whole: Both relapsing-remitting and secondary progressive multiple sclerosis featured among the disease courses, as did progressive-relapsing multiple sclerosis. General observations from the study: Diversity measured as normalized Chao1 was significantly lower in multiple sclerosis patients than in controls. Five or six TRBV segments, TRBV5-6, TRBV5-1 and TRBV20-1 among them, were found more frequent in patients than controls. Clustering by F measure revealed strong co-clustering among samples prepared together in one batch.

Germline trimming cut 2 bases from V and 2 bases from J; bases unmatched to any gene: 3. The CDR3 sequence is 13 residues long. Germline V lookup: CDR1 DFQATT, CDR2 SNEGSKA (reference sequence). Presence of unique molecular identifiers characterized the TCR beta cDNA libraries. T cells numbering about 0.85 to 11 million yielded cDNA molecules that totaled some 500,000. MiXCR was run by TCRdb on the PCR reads, yielding one entry per CDR3 protein. Here the sample spans 800,000 to 950,000 distinct CDR3 sequences, 53% being singletons. The clonotype originates from a girl aged 10 to 17 with multiple sclerosis. This chain uses TRBV20-1 with TRBJ2-7; TRBD1 matches at 7 bases. The sequencing sample was made of blood. CDR3 coding DNA: TGCAGTGCTAGACCCAGGGGGACCTACGAGCAGTACTTC. It specifies CSARPRGTYEQYF.